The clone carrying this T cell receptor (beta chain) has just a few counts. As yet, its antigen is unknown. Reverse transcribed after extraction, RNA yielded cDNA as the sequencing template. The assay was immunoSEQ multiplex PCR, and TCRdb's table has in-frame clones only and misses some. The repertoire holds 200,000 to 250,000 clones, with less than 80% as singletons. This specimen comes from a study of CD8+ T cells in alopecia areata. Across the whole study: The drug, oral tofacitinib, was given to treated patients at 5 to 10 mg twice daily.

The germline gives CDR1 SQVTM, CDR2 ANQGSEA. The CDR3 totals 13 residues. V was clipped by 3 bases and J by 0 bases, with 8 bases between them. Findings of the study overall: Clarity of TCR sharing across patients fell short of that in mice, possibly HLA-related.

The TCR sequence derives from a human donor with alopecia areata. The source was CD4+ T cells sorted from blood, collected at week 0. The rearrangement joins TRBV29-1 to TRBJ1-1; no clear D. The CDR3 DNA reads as TGCAGCGTTGATTCCGGAATGAACACTGAAGCTTTCTTT. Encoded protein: CSVDSGMNTEAFF.